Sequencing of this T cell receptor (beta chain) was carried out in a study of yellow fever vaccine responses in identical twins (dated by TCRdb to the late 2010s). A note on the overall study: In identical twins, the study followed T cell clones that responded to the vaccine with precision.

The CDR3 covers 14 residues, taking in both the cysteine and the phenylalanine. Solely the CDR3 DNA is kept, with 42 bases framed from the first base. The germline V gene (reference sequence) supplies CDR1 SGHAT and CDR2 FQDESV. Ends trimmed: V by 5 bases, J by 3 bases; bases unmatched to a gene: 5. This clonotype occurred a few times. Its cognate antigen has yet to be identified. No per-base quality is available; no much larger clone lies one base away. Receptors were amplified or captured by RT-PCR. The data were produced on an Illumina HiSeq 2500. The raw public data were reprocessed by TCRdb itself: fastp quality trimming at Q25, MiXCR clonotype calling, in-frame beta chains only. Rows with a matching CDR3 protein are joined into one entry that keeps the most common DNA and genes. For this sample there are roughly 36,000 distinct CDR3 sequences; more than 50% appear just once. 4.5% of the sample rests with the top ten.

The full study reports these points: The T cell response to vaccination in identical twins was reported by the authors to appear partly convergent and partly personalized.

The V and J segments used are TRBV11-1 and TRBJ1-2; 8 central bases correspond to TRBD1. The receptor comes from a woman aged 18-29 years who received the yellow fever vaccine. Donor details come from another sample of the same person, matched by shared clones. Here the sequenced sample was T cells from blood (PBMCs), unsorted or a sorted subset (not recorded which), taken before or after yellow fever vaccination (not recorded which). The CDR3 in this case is CASSLGTGDYGYTF. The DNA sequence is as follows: TGTGCCAGCAGCCTAGGGACAGGCGACTATGGCTACACCTTC.